This paragraph reports one T cell receptor beta chain. Per the authors' pipeline: Cell counts per sample came from amplifying reference gene primers. Sequencing used immunoSEQ multiplex PCR; TCRdb keeps in-frame clones, though not all of them. The D gene and trimming were derived from the DNA, and the V and J assignments and clone size from that table. The sample has about 210,000 clones; around 89% are singletons. J gave up 4 bases and V 1 base, and 5 bases lay outside the gene matches. The CDR3 totals 15 residues. CDR1 and CDR2 from the germline V gene are LGHDT and YNNKEL (reference sequence). The record originates from a study of blood T cell repertoires in COVID-19. Study summary: The origin of the acute and convalescent COVID-19 samples was the United States, Italy and Spain. PBMCs, B-cell-depleted T cells, or T cells provided the cDNA or gDNA that made up the material.

The sequence came from a woman aged 40 to 49 with acute or convalescent COVID-19. The sample comprised peripheral blood. The chain carries TRBV3-1 (or the pseudogene TRBV3-2) and TRBJ1-1; 8 bases line up with TRBD1. The CDR3 region is CASSQVLTGGTEAFF. As DNA, the CDR3 is TGTGCCAGCAGCCAAGTCCTTACAGGGGGCACTGAAGCTTTCTTT.